This TCR beta chain was retrieved from a study of blood T cell repertoires in COVID-19. Overall study context: The analysed material was cDNA or gDNA that came from T cells, B-cell-depleted T cells, or PBMCs.

Per the study methods: Scientists estimated how many nucleated cells there were by amplifying reference gene primers. This table comes from immunoSEQ multiplex PCR, and its TCRdb copy is limited to in-frame clones, with some not included. V, J and clone size are those of that table, while D and trimming were read from the DNA. The sample has under 250,000 clones; around four fifths are singletons. The CDR3 contains 15 residues. The germline V gene encodes CDR1 GTSNPN and CDR2 SVGIG (reference sequence). With 4 bases clipped from V and 4 bases from J, the junction kept 8 bases outside the gene matches.

The V and J genes are TRBV30 and TRBJ2-2, with TRBD1 matching 8 bases. The sequenced material came from peripheral blood. The TCR was taken from a woman aged 55-69 years who had recovered from COVID-19. The CDR3 nucleotides read TGTGCCTGGAACCCCAGGACAGGGCTCACCGGGGAGCTGTTTTTT. Translated: CAWNPRTGLTGELFF.